The 14 T cell receptor beta chains below come from one sample, sequenced in a study of T cell responses to AZD1222 COVID-19 vaccine (dated by TCRdb to about 2021). The time point label, read with the paper, signifies: baseline before first vaccination. The library was produced with the immunoSEQ multiplex PCR assay. TCRdb holds this immuneACCESS table with in-frame rearrangements only. Some clones are missing; in checked studies, unresolved V genes explain under half, and the rest has no known cause. This sample has some 120,000 clones in its table, and just over 85% of those were observed once. In total, the top ten clones hold over 8.5% of the sample. This specimen consisted of peripheral blood, obtained on day 0 of AZD1222 vaccination. The receptors derive from an adult in good health.

The J gene is TRBJ1-2, the V gene TRBV6-1; TRBD1 matches 7 bases. With V trimmed by 1 base and J by 9 bases, 8 bases remained unmatched. CDR1 is MNHNS, CDR2 SASEGT, per germline. This CDR3 contains 14 residues. This CDR3 reads CASSEVVAGGSYTF. CDR3 DNA: TGTGCCAGCAGTGAAGTAGTGGCAGGGGGGAGCTACACCTTC.

A single count supports this clone. CDR3 DNA: TGTGCTAGTGGCCCCTACGACCAAGAGACCCAGTACTTC. Amino acid sequence: CASGPYDQETQYF. This chain uses TRBV12-5 with TRBJ2-5; D remains unclear. V was cut by 6 bases and J by 0 bases, with 8 bases left in between. The CDR3 spans 13 residues. The germline V gene encodes CDR1 LGHNT and CDR2 FRNRAP. The full variable domain, rest sourced from reference TRBV12-5 and TRBJ2-5, is DARVTQTPRHKVTEMGQEVTMRCQPILGHNTVFWYRQTMMQGLELLAYFRNRAPLDDSGMPKDRFSAEMPDATLATLKIQPSEPRDSAVYFCASGPYDQETQYFGPGTRLLVL.

The chain joins TRBV5-4 to TRBJ1-2, with 9 bases that match TRBD1. This CDR3 has 14 residues. V was pared by 4 bases and J by 2 bases, with 3 bases of the junction left unmatched. CDR1 and CDR2 (germline): SGHNT, YYREEE (reference sequence). This CDR3 reads CASSRDRANYGYTF. The CDR3 DNA sequence: TGTGCCAGCAGCCGGGACAGGGCAAACTATGGCTACACCTTC.

In this sample, this clone turned up a few times. The CDR3, as DNA: TGTGCCAGTAGTATCGTAGGGGACACAGATACGCAGTATTTT. It specifies CASSIVGDTDTQYF. V usage is TRBV19 and J usage is TRBJ2-3, with D perhaps TRBD1 (5 bases). Per the germline V gene, CDR1 is LNHDA and CDR2 is SQIVND (reference sequence). V was clipped by 3 bases and J by 2 bases, with 9 bases between them. The CDR3 totals 14 residues.

The J gene is TRBJ2-1, the V gene TRBV7-2, with 11 bases identical to TRBD2. Germline CDR1 reads SGHTA; CDR2 reads FQGNSA. This CDR3 contains 16 residues. V trimming: 2 bases; J trimming: 8 bases; junction bases outside the gene matches: 8. CDR3 sequence (DNA): TGTGCCAGCAGCTTATACGGTAGCGGGGGGGCGGATGAGCAGTTCTTC. This sequence encodes CASSLYGSGGADEQFF. Full variable domain (missing parts from reference TRBV7-2 and TRBJ2-1): GAGVSQSPSNKVTEKGKDVELRCDPISGHTALYWYRQSLGQGLEFLIYFQGNSAPDKSGLPSDRFSAERTGGSVSTLTIQRTQQEDSAVYLCASSLYGSGGADEQFFGPGTRLTVL.

The chain combines TRBV19 with TRBJ2-7; D remains ambiguous. Trimming removed 5 bases at V and 3 bases at J, with 5 bases between. CDR1 and CDR2 (germline): LNHDA, SQIVND (reference sequence). The CDR3 spans 11 residues. The CDR3 reads CASSSYYEQYF. In DNA, the CDR3 is TGTGCCAGTAGTTCCTACTACGAGCAGTACTTC. The full variable domain, completed using reference TRBV19 and TRBJ2-7, is DGGITQSPKYLFRKEGQNVTLSCEQNLNHDAMYWYRQDPGQGLRLIYYSQIVNDFQKGDIAEGYSVSREKKESFPLTVTSAQKNPTAFYLCASSSYYEQYFGPGTRLTVT.

V and J are TRBV2 and TRBJ1-2; 8 bases map to TRBD1. V lost 7 bases to trimming and J lost 1 base; unmatched junction nucleotides: 8. The CDR3 covers 15 residues. Germline CDR1 and CDR2: SNHLY and FYNNEI. In DNA, the CDR3 is TGTGCCAGCAATTGGGGGACAGGCGATAACTATGGCTACACCTTC. Its protein product is CASNWGTGDNYGYTF.

This sequence joins TRBV19 and TRBJ1-1; D is unclear. The CDR3 is made up of 13 amino acids. Trimming took off 1 base at V and 2 bases at J, with 5 bases between the two ends. Germline CDR1 is LNHDA and CDR2 is SQIVND (reference sequence). As DNA, the CDR3 is TGTGCCAGTAGTATAGGGGGAAACACTGAAGCTTTCTTT. It yields the protein CASSIGGNTEAFF.

The V call is TRBV3-1 (or the pseudogene TRBV3-2), the J call TRBJ1-5, with D perhaps matching TRBD1 (5 bases). V lost 3 bases and J 1 base, leaving 13 bases between the germline ends. Germline loops: CDR1 LGHDT, CDR2 YNNKEL (reference sequence). The length of the CDR3 is 16 residues. CDR3: CASSQGLGWSNQPQHF. The DNA of the CDR3 is TGTGCCAGCAGCCAGGGGCTGGGATGGAGCAATCAGCCCCAGCATTTT.

CDR3 loop: CASSLTGNEQFF. The CDR3 DNA sequence: TGTGCCAGCAGCTTAACTGGGAATGAGCAGTTCTTC. V is TRBV7-3 and J is TRBJ2-1; D uncertain. The V end lost 0 bases, the J end lost 7 bases, and 4 bases lay between the germline ends. Per germline, CDR1 SGHTA and CDR2 FQGTGA. This CDR3 is 12 amino acids long.

The chain recombines TRBV19 with TRBJ2-7; perhaps TRBD2 as D (5 bases). The CDR3 is 13 residues long. Germline CDR1 reads LNHDA; CDR2 reads SQIVND (reference sequence). Trimming removed 7 bases from V and 5 bases from J, with 15 bases in between. The CDR3 bases are TGTGCCAGTAAGAGGCGAGGGTGGGACGAGCAGTACTTC. Amino acids: CASKRRGWDEQYF.

This sequence joins TRBV11-2 and TRBJ1-1; 7 nucleotides match TRBD1. The length of the CDR3 is 11 residues. After removal of 6 bases from V and 6 bases from J, the junction contained 1 base not matched to a gene. In germline, CDR1 is SGHAT, CDR2 FQNNGV. CDR3 region: CASSGTAEAFF. In DNA form, the CDR3 reads TGTGCCAGCAGTGGGACAGCTGAAGCTTTCTTT.

The chain has TRBV19 and TRBJ1-5; D is ambiguous. This CDR3 has 14 amino acids. Trimming took off 11 bases at V and 1 base at J, with 15 bases between the two ends. Looked up from germline, CDR1 is LNHDA and CDR2 is SQIVND (reference sequence). Written as DNA, the CDR3 is TGTGCCGGAAGCCTCTCAGTGAGCAATCAGCCCCAGCATTTT. It yields the protein CAGSLSVSNQPQHF.

V is TRBV5-6 and J is TRBJ1-3; no reliable D call. Germline lookup yields CDR1 SGHDT and CDR2 YYEEEE. V lost 3 bases and J lost 4, with 14 bases in between. This CDR3 comprises 15 residues. The CDR3 bases are TGTGCCAGCAGCTCCCGGGTCCTGACCGGAAACACCATATATTTT. Its protein is CASSSRVLTGNTIYF.